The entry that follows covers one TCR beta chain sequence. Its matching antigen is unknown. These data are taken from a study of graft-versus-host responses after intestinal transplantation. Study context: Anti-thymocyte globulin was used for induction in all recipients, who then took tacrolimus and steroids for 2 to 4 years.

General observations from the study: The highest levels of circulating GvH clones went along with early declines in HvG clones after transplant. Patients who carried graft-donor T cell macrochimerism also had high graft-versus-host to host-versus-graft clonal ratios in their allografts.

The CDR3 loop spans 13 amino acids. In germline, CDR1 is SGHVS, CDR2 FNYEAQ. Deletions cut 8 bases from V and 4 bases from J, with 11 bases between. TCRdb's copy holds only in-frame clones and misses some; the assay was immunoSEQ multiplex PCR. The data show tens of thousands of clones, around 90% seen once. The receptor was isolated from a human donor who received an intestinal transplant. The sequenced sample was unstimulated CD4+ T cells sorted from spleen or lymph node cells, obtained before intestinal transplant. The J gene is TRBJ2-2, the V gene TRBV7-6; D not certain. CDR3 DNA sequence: TGTGCCAGCGCGCAGTCTGTCACCGGGGAGCTGTTTTTT. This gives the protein CASAQSVTGELFF.